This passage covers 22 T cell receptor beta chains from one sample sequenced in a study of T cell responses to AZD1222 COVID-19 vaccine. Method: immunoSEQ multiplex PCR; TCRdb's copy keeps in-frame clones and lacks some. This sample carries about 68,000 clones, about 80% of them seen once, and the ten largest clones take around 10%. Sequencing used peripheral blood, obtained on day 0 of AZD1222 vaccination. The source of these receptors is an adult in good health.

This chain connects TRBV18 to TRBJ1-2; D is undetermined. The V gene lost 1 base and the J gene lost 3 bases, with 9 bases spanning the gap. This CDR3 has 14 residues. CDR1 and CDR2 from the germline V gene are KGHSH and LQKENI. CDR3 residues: CASSPLSGYYGYTF. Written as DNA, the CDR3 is TGTGCCAGCTCACCACTGTCAGGTTACTATGGCTACACCTTC.

In DNA form, the CDR3 reads TGTGCCAGCAGTTTAAGCCTAGCGGGACGCACAGATACGCAGTATTTT. Its protein product is CASSLSLAGRTDTQYF. The chain has TRBV28 and TRBJ2-3, with 9 bases that match TRBD2. Germline V gene data show CDR1 as MDHEN and CDR2 as SYDVKM. The CDR3 has 16 residues. V dropped 2 bases and J dropped 1; count of bases not matched to a gene: 4.

DNA for the CDR3: TGTGCCAGCAGCTCCTTACCGGGACAGGGCCTTCCTGAAGCTTTCTTT. Translating gives CASSSLPGQGLPEAFF. The chain uses TRBV5-5 and TRBJ1-1, with 9 bases fitting TRBD1. With V trimmed by 3 bases and J by 6 bases, 12 bases remained unmatched. CDR1 SGHKS and CDR2 YYEKEE come from the germline V gene (reference sequence). This CDR3 has 16 amino acids. The whole variable domain, remainder taken from reference TRBV5-5 and TRBJ1-1, is DAGVTQSPTHLIKTRGQQVTLRCSPISGHKSVSWYQQVLGQGPQFIFQYYEKEERGRGNFPDRFSARQFPNYSSELNVNALLLGDSALYLCASSSLPGQGLPEAFFGQGTRLTVV.

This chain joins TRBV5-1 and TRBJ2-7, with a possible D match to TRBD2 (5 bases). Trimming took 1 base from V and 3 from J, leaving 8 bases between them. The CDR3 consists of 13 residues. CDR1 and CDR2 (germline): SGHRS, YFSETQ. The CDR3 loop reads CASSLNSGYEQYF. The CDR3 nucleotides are TGCGCCAGCAGCTTGAACAGCGGCTACGAGCAGTACTTC.

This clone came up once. CDR3 coding DNA: TGTGCCAGCACAGAAGCGGTCACCGGGGAGCTGTTTTTT. It is translated as CASTEAVTGELFF. J is TRBJ2-2 and V is TRBV5-6; maybe TRBD2 (5 bases). Trimming stripped 6 bases from V and 4 bases from J, with 10 bases between. The CDR3 contains 13 residues. Germline values: CDR1 SGHDT, CDR2 YYEEEE.

Written as DNA, the CDR3 is TGTGCCAGCAGTGTTGGGGGCACCGGGGAGCTGTTTTTT. This translates into CASSVGGTGELFF. V is TRBV11-3 and J is TRBJ2-2, with D perhaps being TRBD1 or TRBD2 (5 bases each). Germline V gene lookup returns CDR1 SGHNT and CDR2 YENEEA. The CDR3 is 13 amino acids. V shed 6 bases and J shed 4 bases, with 9 bases lying between them.

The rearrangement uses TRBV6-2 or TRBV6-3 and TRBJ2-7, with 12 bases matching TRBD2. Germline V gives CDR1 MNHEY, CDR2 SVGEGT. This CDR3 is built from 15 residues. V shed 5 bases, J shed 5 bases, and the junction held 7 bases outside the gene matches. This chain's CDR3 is CASSLTSGGPHEQYF. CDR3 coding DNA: TGTGCCAGCAGTCTGACTAGCGGGGGCCCCCACGAGCAGTACTTC.

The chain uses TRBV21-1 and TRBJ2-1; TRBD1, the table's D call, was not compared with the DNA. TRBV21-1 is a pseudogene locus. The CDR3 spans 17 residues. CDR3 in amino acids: CASSAGVKGTGGNEQFF. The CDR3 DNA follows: TGTGCCAGCAGCGCAGGAGTAAAAGGGACAGGAGGGAATGAGCAGTTCTTC.

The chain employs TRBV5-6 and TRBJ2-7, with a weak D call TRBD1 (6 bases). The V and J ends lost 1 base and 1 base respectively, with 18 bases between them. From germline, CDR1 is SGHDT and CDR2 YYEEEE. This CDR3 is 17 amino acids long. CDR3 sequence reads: CASSLIPGATISYEQYF. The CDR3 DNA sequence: TGTGCCAGCAGCTTGATTCCAGGGGCTACCATATCCTACGAGCAGTACTTC.

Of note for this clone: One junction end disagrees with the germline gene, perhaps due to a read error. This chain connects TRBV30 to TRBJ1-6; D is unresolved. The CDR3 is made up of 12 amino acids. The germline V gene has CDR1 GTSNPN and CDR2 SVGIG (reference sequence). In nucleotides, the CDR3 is TGTGCCTGGAGTGTACCAAATTCAGCCCTCCACTTT. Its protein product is CAWSVPNSALHF.

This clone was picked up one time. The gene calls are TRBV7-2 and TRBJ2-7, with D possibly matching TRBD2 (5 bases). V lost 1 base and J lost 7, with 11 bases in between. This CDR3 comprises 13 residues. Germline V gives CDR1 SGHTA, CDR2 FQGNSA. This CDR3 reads CASSLGASREQYF. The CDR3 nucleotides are TGTGCCAGCAGCTTAGGGGCTAGCAGGGAGCAGTACTTC.

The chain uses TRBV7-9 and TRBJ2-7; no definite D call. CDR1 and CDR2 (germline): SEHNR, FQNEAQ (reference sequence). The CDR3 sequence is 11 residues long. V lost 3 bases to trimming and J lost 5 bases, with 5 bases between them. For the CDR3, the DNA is TGTGCCAGCAGCTTTTGGGACGAGCAGTACTTC. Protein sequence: CASSFWDEQYF.

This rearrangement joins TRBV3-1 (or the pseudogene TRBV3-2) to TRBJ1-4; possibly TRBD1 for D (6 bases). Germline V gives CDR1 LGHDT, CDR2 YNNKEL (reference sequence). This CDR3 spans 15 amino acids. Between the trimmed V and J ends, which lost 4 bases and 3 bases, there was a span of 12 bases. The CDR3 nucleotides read TGTGCCAGCAGCCTGGGAGGGGGTCCTAATGAAAAACTGTTTTTT. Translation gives CASSLGGGPNEKLFF.

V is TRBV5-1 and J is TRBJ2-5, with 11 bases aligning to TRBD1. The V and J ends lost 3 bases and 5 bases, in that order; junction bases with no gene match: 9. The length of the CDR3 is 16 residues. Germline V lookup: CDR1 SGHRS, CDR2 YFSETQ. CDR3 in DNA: TGCGCCAGCAGCTCAGGACAGGGGGCGAATCAGGAGACCCAGTACTTC. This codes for CASSSGQGANQETQYF. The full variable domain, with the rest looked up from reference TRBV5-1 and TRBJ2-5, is KAGVTQTPRYLIKTRGQQVTLSCSPISGHRSVSWYQQTPGQGLQFLFEYFSETQRNKGNFPGRFSGRQFSNSRSEMNVSTLELGDSALYLCASSSGQGANQETQYFGPGTRLLVL.

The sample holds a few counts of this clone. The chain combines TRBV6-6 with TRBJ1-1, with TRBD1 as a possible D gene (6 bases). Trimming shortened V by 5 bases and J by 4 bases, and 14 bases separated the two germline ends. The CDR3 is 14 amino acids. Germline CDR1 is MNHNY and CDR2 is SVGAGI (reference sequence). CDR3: CASSNRAGATEAFF. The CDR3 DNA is TGTGCCAGCAGTAACAGGGCTGGGGCCACTGAAGCTTTCTTT.

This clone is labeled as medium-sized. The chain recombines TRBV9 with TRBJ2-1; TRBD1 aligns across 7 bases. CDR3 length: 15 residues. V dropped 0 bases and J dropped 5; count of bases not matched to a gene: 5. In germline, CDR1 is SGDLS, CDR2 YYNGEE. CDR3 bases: TGTGCCAGCAGCGTAGAGGGGGACAGAGACAATGAGCAGTTCTTC. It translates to CASSVEGDRDNEQFF.

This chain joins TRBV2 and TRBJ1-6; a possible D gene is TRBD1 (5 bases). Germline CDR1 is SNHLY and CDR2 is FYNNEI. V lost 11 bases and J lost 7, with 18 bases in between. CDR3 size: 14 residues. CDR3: CASEGLGRNSPLHF. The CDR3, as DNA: TGTGCCTCAGAAGGTCTGGGACGAAATTCACCCCTCCACTTT.

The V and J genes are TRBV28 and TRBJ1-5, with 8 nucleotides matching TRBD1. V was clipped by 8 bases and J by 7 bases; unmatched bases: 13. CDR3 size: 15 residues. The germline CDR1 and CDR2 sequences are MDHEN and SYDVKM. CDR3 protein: CASPPEAGGGQPQHF. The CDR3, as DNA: TGTGCCAGCCCTCCCGAGGCAGGGGGCGGCCAGCCCCAGCATTTT.

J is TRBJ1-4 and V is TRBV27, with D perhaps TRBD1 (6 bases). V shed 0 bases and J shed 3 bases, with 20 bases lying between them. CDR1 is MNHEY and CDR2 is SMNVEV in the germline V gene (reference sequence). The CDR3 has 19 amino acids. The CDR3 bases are TGTGCCAGCAGTTTATCGATTGGGACATCCGGCAGGGCTAATGAAAAACTGTTTTTT. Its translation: CASSLSIGTSGRANEKLFF.

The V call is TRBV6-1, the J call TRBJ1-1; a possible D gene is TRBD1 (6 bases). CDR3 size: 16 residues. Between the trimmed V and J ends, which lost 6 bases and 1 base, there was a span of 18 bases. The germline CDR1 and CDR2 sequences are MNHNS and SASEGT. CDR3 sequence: CASSEMRGKGNTEAFF. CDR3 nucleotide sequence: TGTGCCAGCAGCGAAATGAGGGGGAAGGGGAACACTGAAGCTTTCTTT.

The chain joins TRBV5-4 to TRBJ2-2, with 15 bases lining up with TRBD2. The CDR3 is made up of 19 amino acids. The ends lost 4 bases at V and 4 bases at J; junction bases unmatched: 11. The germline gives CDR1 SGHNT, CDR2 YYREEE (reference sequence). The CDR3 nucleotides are TGTGCCAGCAGCGCGCCCGGGACTAGCGGGGGGATCACCACCGGGGAGCTGTTTTTT. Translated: CASSAPGTSGGITTGELFF.

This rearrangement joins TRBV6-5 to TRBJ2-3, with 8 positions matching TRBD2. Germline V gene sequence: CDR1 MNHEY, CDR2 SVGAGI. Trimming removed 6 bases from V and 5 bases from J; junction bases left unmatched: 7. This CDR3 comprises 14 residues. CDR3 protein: CASSRGGGIDTQYF. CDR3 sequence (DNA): TGTGCCAGCAGCCGGGGCGGGGGGATAGATACGCAGTATTTT.